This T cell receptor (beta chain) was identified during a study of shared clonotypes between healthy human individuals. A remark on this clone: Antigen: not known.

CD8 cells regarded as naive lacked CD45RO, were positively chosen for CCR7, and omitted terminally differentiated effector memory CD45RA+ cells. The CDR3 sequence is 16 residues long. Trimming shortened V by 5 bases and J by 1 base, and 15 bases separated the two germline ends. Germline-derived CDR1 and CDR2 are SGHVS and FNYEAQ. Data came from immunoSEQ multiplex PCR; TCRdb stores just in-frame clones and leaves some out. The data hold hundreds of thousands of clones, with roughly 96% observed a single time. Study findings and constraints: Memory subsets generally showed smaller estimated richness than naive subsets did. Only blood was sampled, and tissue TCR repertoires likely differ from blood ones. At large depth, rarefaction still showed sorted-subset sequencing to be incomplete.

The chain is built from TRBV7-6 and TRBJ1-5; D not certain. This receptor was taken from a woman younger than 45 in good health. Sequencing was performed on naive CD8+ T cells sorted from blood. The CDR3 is CASSLEDSGSNQPQHF. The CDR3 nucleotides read TGTGCCAGCAGCCTAGAGGATTCTGGGAGCAATCAGCCCCAGCATTTT. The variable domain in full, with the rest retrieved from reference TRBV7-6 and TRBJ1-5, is GAGVSQSPRYKVTKRGQDVALRCDPISGHVSLYWYRQALGQGPEFLTYFNYEAQQDKSGLPNDRFSAERPEGSISTLTIQRTEQRDSAMYRCASSLEDSGSNQPQHFGDGTRLSIL.